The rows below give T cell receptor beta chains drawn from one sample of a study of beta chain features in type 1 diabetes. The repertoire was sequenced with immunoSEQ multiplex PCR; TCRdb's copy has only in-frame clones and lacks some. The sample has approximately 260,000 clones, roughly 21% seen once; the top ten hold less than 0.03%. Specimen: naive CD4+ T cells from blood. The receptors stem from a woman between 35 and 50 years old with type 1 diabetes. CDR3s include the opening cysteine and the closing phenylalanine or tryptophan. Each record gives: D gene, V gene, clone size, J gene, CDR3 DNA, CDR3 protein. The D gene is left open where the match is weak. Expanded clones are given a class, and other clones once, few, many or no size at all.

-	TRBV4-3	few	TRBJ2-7	TGCGCCAGCAGCCAAGAACACAGGAATTACTACGAGCAGTACTTC	CASSQEHRNYYEQYF
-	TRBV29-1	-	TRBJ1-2	TGCAGCGTTGTTGATCCCCGGGGTGGCTATGGCTACACCTTC	CSVVDPRGGYGYTF
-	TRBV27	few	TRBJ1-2	TGTGCCAGCGGAGCTAACTATGGCTACACCTTC	CASGANYGYTF
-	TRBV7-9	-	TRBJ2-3	TGTGCCAGCAGCCCTTTGGGGACTGAGGATACGCAGTATTTT	CASSPLGTEDTQYF
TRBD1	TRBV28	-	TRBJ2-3	TGTGCCAGCAGCCCCAGGGGGCCGAGGACAGATACGCAGTATTTT	CASSPRGPRTDTQYF
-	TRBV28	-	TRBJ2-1	TGTGCCAGCATCACGCAGGGGTGGCTATCTTACAATGAGCAGTTCTTC	CASITQGWLSYNEQFF
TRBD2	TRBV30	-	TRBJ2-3	TGTGCCTGGCGACTAGCGGCTAGCACAGATACGCAGTATTTT	CAWRLAASTDTQYF
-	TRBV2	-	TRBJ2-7	TGTGCCAGCGTGAGGGCCAGGGAGCAGTACTTC	CASVRAREQYF
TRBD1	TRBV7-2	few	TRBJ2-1	TGTGCCAGCAGCTTCGTACAGGGGGCCTTCTCCTACAATGAGCAGTTCTTC	CASSFVQGAFSYNEQFF
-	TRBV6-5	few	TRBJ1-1	TGTGCCAGCAGTTATGCCCAGGGGGAAGCTTTCTTT	CASSYAQGEAFF
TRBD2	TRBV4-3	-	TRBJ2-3	TGCGCCAGCAGCCAGGGGACTAGCGGGGGATTCACAGATACGCAGTATTTT	CASSQGTSGGFTDTQYF
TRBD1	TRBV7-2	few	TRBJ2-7	TGTGCCAGCAGCGTTAACAGGGGATCGGACGAGCAGTACTTC	CASSVNRGSDEQYF
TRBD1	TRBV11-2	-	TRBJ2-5	TGTGCCAGCAGCGCGGACAGGGTGGAGACCCAGTACTTC	CASSADRVETQYF
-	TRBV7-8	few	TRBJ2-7	TGTGCCAGCAGCCTTAATGCCCTGACGGGAGAGCAGTACTTC	CASSLNALTGEQYF
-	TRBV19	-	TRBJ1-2	TGTGCCAGTGCCGAGGGCTTCCATGGCTACACCTTC	CASAEGFHGYTF
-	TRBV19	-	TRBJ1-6	TGTGCCAGTAGTATCCGCCCAGGAGGAAATTCACCCCTCCACTTT	CASSIRPGGNSPLHF
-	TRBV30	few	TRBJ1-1	TGTGCCGGACAACAGGGAAACGGAGCTTTCTTT	CAGQQGNGAFF
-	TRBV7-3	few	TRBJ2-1	TGTGCCAGCAGCCTGAGCGGCAGCTCCTACAATGAGCAGTTCTTC	CASSLSGSSYNEQFF
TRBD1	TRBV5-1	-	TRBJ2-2	TGCGCCAGCAGCCCCGGGGACAGATCGAACACCGGGGAGCTGTTTTTT	CASSPGDRSNTGELFF
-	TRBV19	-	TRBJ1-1	TGTGCCAGTAGTATGAGGGTGAACACTGAAGCTTTCTTT	CASSMRVNTEAFF
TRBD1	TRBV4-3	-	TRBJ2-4	TGCGCCAGCAGCGACACCGGGACAGGGGGCCCCTTGGCCAAAAACATTCAGTACTTC	CASSDTGTGGPLAKNIQYF
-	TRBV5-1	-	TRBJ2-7	TGCGCCAGCAGCTTGGGGCAGGCTTGGGACGAGCAGTACTTC	CASSLGQAWDEQYF
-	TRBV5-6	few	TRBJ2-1	TGTGCCAGCAGCCCTGGTAGGCTAGGTGAGCAGTTCTTC	CASSPGRLGEQFF
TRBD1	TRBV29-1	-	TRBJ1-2	TGCAGCGTTGAGAAGGTGTTGACAGGGCGAACCGGGGGCTATGGCTACACCTTC	CSVEKVLTGRTGGYGYTF
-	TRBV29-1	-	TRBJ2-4	TGCAGCGTTGAAGACCCCAGGAAAGCCAAAAACATTCAGTACTTC	CSVEDPRKAKNIQYF
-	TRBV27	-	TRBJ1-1	TGTGCCAGCAGCTTGCAGTCGAACACTGAAGCTTTCTTT	CASSLQSNTEAFF
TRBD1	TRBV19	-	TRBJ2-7	TGTGCCAGTAGCCCCAGGGGGCACAACGAGCAGTACTTC	CASSPRGHNEQYF
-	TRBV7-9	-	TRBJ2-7	TGTGCCAGCAGCTTCATCCTACCCTACGAGCAGTACTTC	CASSFILPYEQYF
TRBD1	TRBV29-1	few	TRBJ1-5	TGCAGCGTTGGCGGACAGGGGGAGACGCCCCAGCATTTT	CSVGGQGETPQHF
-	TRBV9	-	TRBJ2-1	TGTGCCAGCAGCGGCGTCCTAGCCTCCTACAATGAGCAGTTCTTC	CASSGVLASYNEQFF
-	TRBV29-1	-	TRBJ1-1	TGCAGCGTTGAAATCAACAGGGTAAAAACTGAAGCTTTCTTT	CSVEINRVKTEAFF
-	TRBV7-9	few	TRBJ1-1	TGTGCCAGCAGCTTCCGGGGGAACACTGAAGCTTTCTTT	CASSFRGNTEAFF
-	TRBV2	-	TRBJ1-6	TGTGCCAGCAACGCAGGGGTCGGATCACCCCTCCACTTT	CASNAGVGSPLHF
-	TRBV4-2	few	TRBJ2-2	TGTGCCAGCAGCCAAGATCAGGGAAGGGATTACACCGGGGAGCTGTTTTTT	CASSQDQGRDYTGELFF
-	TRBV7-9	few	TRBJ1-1	TGTGCCAGCAGCGTCCTCAGGGAGGCGGACACTGAAGCTTTCTTT	CASSVLREADTEAFF
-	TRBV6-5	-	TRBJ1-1	TGTGCCAGCAGCAGAAGAGGGATGCAGAACACTGAAGCTTTCTTT	CASSRRGMQNTEAFF
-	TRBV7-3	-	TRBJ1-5	TGTGCCAGCAGCTTAACAGAGGGTCAGCCCCAGCATTTT	CASSLTEGQPQHF
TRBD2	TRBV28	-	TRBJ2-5	TGTGCCAGCAGTCCCTCCCGGCTAGCGGGAGGGAACCAAGAGACCCAGTACTTC	CASSPSRLAGGNQETQYF
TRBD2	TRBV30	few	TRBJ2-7	TGTGCCTGGAGTATAGCGGGGGAGCAGTACTTC	CAWSIAGEQYF
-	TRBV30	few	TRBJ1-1	TGTGCCTGGAGTCCCGACAGGAGTACTGAAGCTTTCTTT	CAWSPDRSTEAFF
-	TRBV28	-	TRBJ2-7	TGTGCCAGCAGTTCGGGACTGATCTACGAGCAGTACTTC	CASSSGLIYEQYF
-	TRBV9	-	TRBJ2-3	TGTGCCAGCAGCGTACTGGCGGGGGCCATAGATACGCAGTATTTT	CASSVLAGAIDTQYF
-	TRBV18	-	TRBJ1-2	TGTGCCAGCTCAGCTGGTGAGGGAAATGGCTACACCTTC	CASSAGEGNGYTF
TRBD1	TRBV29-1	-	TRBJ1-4	TGCAGCGCACAAGTGGACAGGGGGCGTGCAACTAATGAAAAACTGTTTTTT	CSAQVDRGRATNEKLFF
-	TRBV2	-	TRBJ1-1	TGTGCCAGCAGACAGGGCAGCACTGAAGCTTTCTTT	CASRQGSTEAFF
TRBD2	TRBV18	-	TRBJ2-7	TGTGCCAGCTCACCGGACCGACTAGCGGGAAACGAGCAGTACTTC	CASSPDRLAGNEQYF
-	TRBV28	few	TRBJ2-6	TGTGCCAGCAGTTTAGTCAACTCTGGGGCCAACGTCCTGACTTTC	CASSLVNSGANVLTF
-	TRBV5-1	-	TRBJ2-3	TGCGCCAGCAGTCTTCAGGGGAGAGATACGCAGTATTTT	CASSLQGRDTQYF
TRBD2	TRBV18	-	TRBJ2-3	TGTGCCAGCTCACCTTCCGCCGGGACTAGCGGGGCTGGCGCAGATACGCAGTATTTT	CASSPSAGTSGAGADTQYF
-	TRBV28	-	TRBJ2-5	TGTGCCAGCACCCTTCCCGGGGGAGAGACCCAGTACTTC	CASTLPGGETQYF
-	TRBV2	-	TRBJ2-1	TGTGCCAGCAGTGGGGCCCTGACAGCTACTGAGCAGTTCTTC	CASSGALTATEQFF
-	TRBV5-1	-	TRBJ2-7	TGCGCCAGCAGCTCCTCGGCGGGGAGCGAGCAGTACTTC	CASSSSAGSEQYF
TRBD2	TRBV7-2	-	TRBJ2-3	TGTGCCAGCAGCTTAGGGACTAGCGGGGGAGATACGCAGTATTTT	CASSLGTSGGDTQYF
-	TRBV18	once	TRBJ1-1	TGTGCCAGCTCACCAGAGAACAGGGCGCACACTGAAGCTTTCTTT	CASSPENRAHTEAFF
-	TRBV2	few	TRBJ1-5	TGTGCCAGCAGCCAGGGGACTCAGCCCCAGCATTTT	CASSQGTQPQHF